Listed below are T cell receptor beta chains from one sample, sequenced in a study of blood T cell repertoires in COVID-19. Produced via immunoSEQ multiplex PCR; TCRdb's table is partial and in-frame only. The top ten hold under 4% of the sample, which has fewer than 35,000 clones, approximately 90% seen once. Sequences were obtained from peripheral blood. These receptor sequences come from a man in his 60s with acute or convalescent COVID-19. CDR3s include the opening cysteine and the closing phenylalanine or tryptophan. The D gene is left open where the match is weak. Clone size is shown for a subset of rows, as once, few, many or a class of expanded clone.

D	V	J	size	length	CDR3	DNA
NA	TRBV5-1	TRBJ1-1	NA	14	CASSQGRAGTEAFF	TGCGCCAGCAGCCAGGGACGGGCGGGAACTGAAGCTTTCTTT
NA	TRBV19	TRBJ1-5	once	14	CASSISRLNQPQHF	TGTGCCAGTAGTATAAGCCGTCTCAATCAGCCCCAGCATTTT
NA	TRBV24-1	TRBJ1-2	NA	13	CATSDFAGDGYTF	TGTGCCACCAGTGATTTTGCGGGCGATGGCTACACCTTC
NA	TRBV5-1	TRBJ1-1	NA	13	CASSLNTYTEAFF	TGCGCCAGCAGCTTGAACACCTACACTGAAGCTTTCTTT
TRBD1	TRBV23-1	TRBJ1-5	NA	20	CASPVPRDRASGGSNQPQHF	TGCGCCAGCCCCGTCCCCCGGGACAGGGCATCGGGGGGAAGCAATCAGCCCCAGCATTTT
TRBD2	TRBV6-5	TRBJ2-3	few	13	CATRGGFTDTQYF	TGTGCCACTCGGGGGGGATTCACAGATACGCAGTATTTT
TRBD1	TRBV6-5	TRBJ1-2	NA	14	CASRRTGRKDGYTF	TGTGCCAGCCGACGGACAGGGCGGAAGGATGGCTACACCTTC
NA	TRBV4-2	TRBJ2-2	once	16	CASSQDGHKNTGELFF	TGTGCCAGCAGCCAAGATGGTCACAAGAACACCGGGGAGCTGTTTTTT
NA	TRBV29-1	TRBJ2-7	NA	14	CSVTYLWGLDEQYF	TGCAGCGTTACCTACCTTTGGGGCCTCGACGAGCAGTACTTC
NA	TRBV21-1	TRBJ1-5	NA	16	CASSKRADYSNQPQHF	TGTGCCAGCAGCAAAAGGGCAGACTATAGCAATCAGCCCCAGCATTTT
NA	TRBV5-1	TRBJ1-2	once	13	CASSLEGGLGYTF	TGCGCCAGCAGCTTGGAGGGAGGGCTCGGCTACACCTTC
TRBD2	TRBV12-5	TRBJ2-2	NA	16	CASGRGLAGSTGELFF	TGTGCTAGTGGTCGCGGACTAGCGGGAAGCACCGGGGAGCTGTTTTTT
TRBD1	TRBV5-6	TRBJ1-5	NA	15	CASSLGQGGNQPQHF	TGTGCCAGCAGCTTAGGACAGGGTGGCAATCAGCCCCAGCATTTT
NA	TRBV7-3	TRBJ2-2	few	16	CASSLTPGRIAGELFF	TGTGCCAGCAGCTTAACGCCAGGGCGGATTGCCGGGGAGCTGTTTTTT
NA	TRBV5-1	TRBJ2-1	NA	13	CASTTQGYNEQFF	TGCGCCAGCACTACACAGGGTTACAATGAGCAGTTCTTC
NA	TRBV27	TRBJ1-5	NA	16	CASSLGEHGNNQPQHF	TGTGCCAGCAGTTTAGGAGAACACGGGAACAATCAGCCCCAGCATTTT
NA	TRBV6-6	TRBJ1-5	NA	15	CASSRQDSSNQPQHF	TGTGCCAGCAGCCGCCAGGACAGTAGCAATCAGCCCCAGCATTTT
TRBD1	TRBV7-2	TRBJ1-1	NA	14	CASSLNTGGTEAFF	TGTGCCAGCAGCTTAAATACAGGGGGCACTGAAGCTTTCTTT
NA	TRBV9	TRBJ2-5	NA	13	CASSAGLQETQYF	TGTGCCAGCAGCGCCGGACTACAAGAGACCCAGTACTTC
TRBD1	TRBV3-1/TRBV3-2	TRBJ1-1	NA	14	CASSDRGVGTEVFF	TGTGCCAGCAGCGACAGGGGAGTAGGAACTGAAGTTTTCTTT
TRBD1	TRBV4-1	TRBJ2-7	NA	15	CASSLRQGVSYEQYF	TGCGCCAGCAGCCTGAGACAGGGTGTCTCCTACGAGCAGTACTTC
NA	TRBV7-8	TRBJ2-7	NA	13	CASGLEQAYEQYF	TGTGCCAGCGGACTGGAACAAGCGTACGAGCAGTACTTC